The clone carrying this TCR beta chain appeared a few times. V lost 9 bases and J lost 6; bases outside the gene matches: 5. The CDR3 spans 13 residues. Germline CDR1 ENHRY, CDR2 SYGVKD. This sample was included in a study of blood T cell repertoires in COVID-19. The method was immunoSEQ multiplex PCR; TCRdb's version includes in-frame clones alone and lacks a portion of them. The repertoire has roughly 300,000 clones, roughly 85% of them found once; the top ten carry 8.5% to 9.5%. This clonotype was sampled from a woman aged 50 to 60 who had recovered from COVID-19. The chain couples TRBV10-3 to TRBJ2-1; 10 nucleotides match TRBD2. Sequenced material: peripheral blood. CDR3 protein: CAMQREGRNEQFF. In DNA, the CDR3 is TGTGCCATGCAGCGGGAGGGCCGCAATGAGCAGTTCTTC.